These 21 T cell receptor beta chains originate from one sample sequenced in a study of CD8+ T cells in alopecia areata. Reverse transcribed after extraction, RNA yielded cDNA as the sequencing template. Libraries were prepared by immunoSEQ multiplex PCR; TCRdb keeps only in-frame clonotypes and omits some of them. The repertoire holds 200,000 to 250,000 clones, with approximately 38% as singletons. Described treatment: oral pan-JAK inhibitor, 5-10 mg twice daily. The sample was CD4+ T cells sorted from blood, taken around week 31, from a patient treated with tofacitinib. The receptor source for this set is a human donor with alopecia areata.

This sequence joins TRBV2 and TRBJ1-2; tentative D call: TRBD1 (6 bases). The V and J ends lost 7 bases and 6 bases respectively, with 15 bases between them. The germline V gene encodes CDR1 SNHLY and CDR2 FYNNEI. This CDR3 has 13 residues. The CDR3 DNA sequence: TGTGCCAGCAACACCTGGGGGGCGGATGGCTACACCTTC. Residues: CASNTWGADGYTF.

This chain links TRBV28 with TRBJ2-5, with 9 bases identical to TRBD1. Germline V gives CDR1 MDHEN, CDR2 SYDVKM. After removal of 5 bases from V and 1 base from J, the junction contained 5 bases not matched to a gene. CDR3 length: 15 residues. The CDR3 reads CASSAPGQGQETQYF. CDR3 nucleotides: TGTGCCAGCAGTGCCCCGGGACAGGGCCAAGAGACCCAGTACTTC.

Note on this clone: Distinct nucleotide sequences in the sample also encode this CDR3. The chain uses TRBV7-6 and TRBJ2-2; 10 positions match TRBD1. This CDR3 is built from 13 residues. Germline trimming cut 5 bases from V and 9 bases from J; bases unmatched to any gene: 3. In germline, CDR1 is SGHVS, CDR2 FNYEAQ. The CDR3 nucleotides read TGTGCCAGCAGCAGGGACAGGGGTCGGGAGCTGTTTTTT. Protein: CASSRDRGRELFF.

Comment on this clone: At one end the junction does not follow the germline gene, possibly because of a read error. The chain employs TRBV6-5 and TRBJ2-7; D ambiguous. Germline V gene sequence: CDR1 MNHEY, CDR2 SVGAGI. The CDR3 loop spans 12 amino acids. Here the CDR3 reads CASSYYSSEQYF. The CDR3 nucleotides are TGTGCCAGCAGTTACTATTCCTCCGAGCAGTACTTC.

V usage is TRBV10-3 and J usage is TRBJ1-5; the D is unclear. Deletions cut 5 bases from V and 2 bases from J, with 10 bases between. The CDR3 has 14 residues. Germline V gives CDR1 ENHRY, CDR2 SYGVKD. The CDR3 nucleotides are TGTGCCATCAGTTCAGACTGGGGCAATCAGCCCCAGCATTTT. Translation: CAISSDWGNQPQHF.

This clone was detected many times. J is TRBJ2-7 and V is TRBV11-2, with D unresolved. The germline CDR1 and CDR2 sequences are SGHAT and FQNNGV. Trimming stripped 1 base from V and 4 bases from J, with 26 bases between. This CDR3 is 19 amino acids long. This CDR3 reads CASSLVPLKGEVQIYEQYF. CDR3 nucleotides: TGTGCCAGCAGCTTAGTCCCACTCAAGGGTGAGGTCCAAATTTACGAGCAGTACTTC.

This clone was picked up a small number of times. The chain joins TRBV5-1 to TRBJ2-7; D remains ambiguous. The CDR3 runs 15 residues. Between the trimmed V and J ends, which lost 0 bases and 2 bases, there was a span of 12 bases. Germline CDR1 reads SGHRS; CDR2 reads YFSETQ. CDR3 amino acids: CASSLAADPTYEQYF. In DNA form, the CDR3 reads TGCGCCAGCAGCTTGGCGGCGGATCCGACCTACGAGCAGTACTTC.

This clone has a single count. The genes are TRBV5-6 and TRBJ1-1; TRBD1 matches 11 bases. The V and J ends lost 4 bases and 4 bases, in that order; junction bases with no gene match: 3. This CDR3 is 14 amino acids long. CDR1 is SGHDT, CDR2 YYEEEE, per germline. CDR3 protein: CASSPGTGGTEAFF. The DNA for the CDR3 is TGTGCCAGCAGCCCAGGGACAGGGGGCACTGAAGCTTTCTTT.

This chain links TRBV27 with TRBJ1-4; tentative D call: TRBD1 (6 bases). The V gene's germline CDR1 is MNHEY and CDR2 SMNVEV (reference sequence). The CDR3 consists of 13 residues. V lost 10 bases and J 8 bases, leaving 17 bases between the germline ends. CDR3 DNA sequence: TGTGCCATAGCTCAGGACAGAAACGAAAAACTGTTTTTT. Encoded protein: CAIAQDRNEKLFF.

V is TRBV30 and J is TRBJ2-7; TRBD1 matches 10 bases. There are 15 residues in the CDR3. J was trimmed by 5 bases and V by 5 bases; bases with no gene match: 12. The germline gives CDR1 GTSNPN, CDR2 SVGIG (reference sequence). This CDR3 is CAWGRTGTGVNEQYF. CDR3 in DNA: TGTGCCTGGGGAAGAACCGGGACAGGGGTAAACGAGCAGTACTTC.

The V call is TRBV23-1, the J call TRBJ1-2, with 9 bases fitting TRBD1. TRBV23-1 is reported as an ORF; its role is uncertain. This CDR3 contains 16 residues. J gave up 4 bases and V 3 bases, and 9 bases lay outside the gene matches. Written as DNA, the CDR3 is TGCGCCAGCAGTCACCTAAAGGACAGGGGCACCTATGGCTACACCTTC. Its translation is CASSHLKDRGTYGYTF.

This chain uses TRBV25-1 with TRBJ1-5; unclear D gene. The CDR3 sequence is 14 residues long. The germline V and J ends were trimmed by 0 bases and 6 bases, with 9 bases remaining between them. Per germline, CDR1 MGHDK and CDR2 SYGVNS. As DNA, the CDR3 is TGTGCCAGCAGTGAATATGATGAGGGTCAGCCCCAGCATTTT. Protein: CASSEYDEGQPQHF.

CDR3 region: CAWSDTAAGELFF. As DNA, the CDR3 is TGTGCCTGGAGTGATACAGCAGCCGGGGAGCTGTTTTTT. This chain joins TRBV30 and TRBJ2-2, with D hard to call. The CDR3 sequence is 13 residues long. Germline V CDR1 and CDR2: GTSNPN, SVGIG (reference sequence). V lost 1 base and J lost 6, with 9 bases in between.

Comment on this clone: The same CDR3 arises from other DNA sequences in this sample as well. The chain recombines TRBV5-1 with TRBJ1-1; D possibly corresponds to TRBD1 (6 bases). The CDR3 totals 14 residues. V was clipped by 2 bases and J by 2 bases, with 10 bases between them. Germline values: CDR1 SGHRS, CDR2 YFSETQ. The CDR3 DNA reads TGCGCCAGCAGCTTCCGGGACATCAACACTGAAGCTTTCTTT. Translating it yields CASSFRDINTEAFF.

The V call is TRBV7-6, the J call TRBJ2-7; 7 bases map to TRBD1. The CDR3 runs to 14 residues. V lost 3 bases, J lost 2 bases, and 4 bases stayed unmatched. Germline V CDR1 and CDR2: SGHVS, FNYEAQ. Written as DNA, the CDR3 is TGTGCCAGCAGCTTGTCAGGGGGACCCTACGAGCAGTACTTC. It translates to CASSLSGGPYEQYF.

CDR3: CASSWESGYTF. Here the CDR3 DNA reads TGTGCCAGCAGCTGGGAGAGCGGCTACACCTTC. The chain uses TRBV5-4 and TRBJ1-2, with unresolved D. V lost 3 bases and J lost 8, with 8 bases in between. The germline CDR1 and CDR2 sequences are SGHNT and YYREEE (reference sequence). The CDR3 length is 11 residues.

This chain connects TRBV5-4 to TRBJ2-7, with 8 bases identical to TRBD1. The CDR3 sequence is 13 residues long. J was trimmed by 11 bases and V by 5 bases; bases with no gene match: 12. Germline-derived CDR1 and CDR2 are SGHNT and YYREEE (reference sequence). The CDR3 sequence: CASSQGQVESKYF. CDR3 DNA sequence: TGTGCCAGCAGTCAGGGACAGGTGGAAAGCAAGTACTTC. Based on the CDR3 plus reference TRBV5-4 and TRBJ2-7, the full variable domain is ETGVTQSPTHLIKTRGQQVTLRCSSQSGHNTVSWYQQALGQGPQFIFQYYREEENGRGNFPPRFSGLQFPNYSSELNVNALELDDSALYLCASSQGQVESKYFGPGTRLTVT.

This clone was detected only a few times. The CDR3 sequence: CASRWGNQPQHF. The CDR3 DNA is TGTGCCAGCAGGTGGGGCAATCAGCCCCAGCATTTT. V is TRBV27 and J is TRBJ1-5; D unclear. There are 12 residues in the CDR3. CDR1 MNHEY and CDR2 SMNVEV come from the germline V gene (reference sequence). Trimming took 6 bases from V and 2 from J, leaving 5 bases between them.

This chain uses TRBV11-2 with TRBJ2-2; 8 bases align to TRBD1. This CDR3 has 16 residues. Germline lookup yields CDR1 SGHAT and CDR2 FQNNGV. Trimming at V came to 5 bases and at J to 2 bases, leaving 7 bases not matched to a gene. Here the CDR3 reads CASSPQGAVNTGELFF. CDR3 nucleotides: TGTGCCAGCAGCCCCCAGGGGGCTGTTAACACCGGGGAGCTGTTTTTT.

The rearrangement links TRBV4-1 to TRBJ2-3; D gene uncertain. From germline, CDR1 is MGHRA and CDR2 YSYEKL. The CDR3 length is 13 residues. V shed 4 bases and J shed 6 bases, with 11 bases lying between them. The CDR3 nucleotides are TGCGCCAGCAGCCTACCTGGGCGTGATACGCAGTATTTT. Protein: CASSLPGRDTQYF.

The chain carries TRBV7-9 and TRBJ1-1; D call uncertain. From germline, CDR1 is SEHNR and CDR2 FQNEAQ (reference sequence). V shed 3 bases and J shed 6 bases, with 11 bases lying between them. The CDR3 totals 13 residues. The CDR3 nucleotides read TGTGCCAGCAGCTTCGGCCGGCCCTCTGAAGCTTTCTTT. This sequence encodes CASSFGRPSEAFF.